This passage covers 3 T cell receptor beta chains from one sample sequenced in a study of CD8 T cells in Susac syndrome. Reverse transcription of about 0.45 to 1 ug RNA was carried out with random hexamers. MiXCR was run by TCRdb on the immunoSEQ multiplex PCR reads, yielding one entry per CDR3 protein. This table holds about 400,000 distinct CDR3 sequences, around 85% found once. Material: CD8+ T cells from PBMCs. The receptors originated from a human donor with multiple sclerosis.

The gene calls are TRBV5-4 and TRBJ1-5, with 8 bases matching TRBD1. Germline assignment: CDR1 SGHNT and CDR2 YYREEE (reference sequence). V gave up 4 bases and J gave up 8 bases; unmatched junction bases: 8. The CDR3 runs to 14 residues. The CDR3 nucleotides read TGTGCCAGCAGCACCTCGGACAGGGATGAGCCCCAGCATTTT. Its translation: CASSTSDRDEPQHF.

This chain uses TRBV5-1 with TRBJ1-1; TRBD1 matches 7 bases. The CDR3 is 14 amino acids. Germline assignment: CDR1 SGHRS and CDR2 YFSETQ. J lost 2 bases, V lost 9 bases, and 10 bases had no gene match. The CDR3 sequence is CATSPGGGNTEAFF. In DNA, the CDR3 is TGCGCCACTTCCCCAGGGGGTGGAAACACTGAAGCTTTCTTT.

This clonotype has a single count. The chain combines TRBV20-1 with TRBJ2-7, with 7 nucleotides matching TRBD2. Trimming cost V 5 bases and J 2 bases; bases outside gene matches: 9. CDR1 is DFQATT, CDR2 SNEGSKA, per germline (reference sequence). This CDR3 region has 14 residues. The CDR3 sequence is CSADSQRETYEQYF. The CDR3 region has the DNA TGCAGTGCTGATTCTCAGCGGGAAACCTACGAGCAGTACTTC.